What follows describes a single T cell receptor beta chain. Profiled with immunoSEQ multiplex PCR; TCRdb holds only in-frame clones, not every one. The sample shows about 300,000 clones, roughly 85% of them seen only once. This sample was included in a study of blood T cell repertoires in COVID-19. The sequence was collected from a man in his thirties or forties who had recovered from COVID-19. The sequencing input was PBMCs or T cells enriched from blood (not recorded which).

The CDR3 DNA follows: TGTGCCAGCAGCTTAGTTGGGGCTCTTGGGTACGAGCAGTACTTC. Translation gives CASSLVGALGYEQYF. The chain employs TRBV7-9 and TRBJ2-7, with a weak D call TRBD1 (5 bases). V lost 1 base to trimming and J lost 4 bases, with 14 bases between them. Germline V gene lookup returns CDR1 SEHNR and CDR2 FQNEAQ (reference sequence). This CDR3 has 15 residues.